A single sample is the source of the 15 T cell receptor beta chains below, sequenced in a study of technical replicates of blood from a few donors (dated by TCRdb to about 2017). The library relied on the immunoSEQ multiplex PCR assay. In its TCRdb copy, this immuneACCESS table keeps in-frame sequences only and misses some clones. Where compared with another copy, unresolved V genes explain less than half of these, and the others have no known cause. Here the sample has approximately 45,000 clones; almost 97% occur a single time. The biggest ten clones account for around 0.35% of the sample. Sequenced material: T cells isolated from PBMCs. Receptors originate from a human donor in good health.

J is TRBJ2-3 and V is TRBV7-6; TRBD2 is a possible D gene (5 bases). The length of the CDR3 is 16 residues. Looked up from germline, CDR1 is SGHVS and CDR2 is FNYEAQ. Trimming took 0 bases from V and 0 from J, leaving 10 bases between them. The CDR3 DNA reads TGTGCCAGCAGCTTAGCAGCGGAAGTGAGCACAGATACGCAGTATTTT. Translated: CASSLAAEVSTDTQYF.

In DNA form, the CDR3 reads TGTGCCAGCAGTGGCACTAGCGGGAGGTACGAGCAGTACTTC. Translating it yields CASSGTSGRYEQYF. This rearrangement joins TRBV28 to TRBJ2-7, with 12 bases that match TRBD2. In germline, CDR1 is MDHEN, CDR2 SYDVKM. The V and J ends lost 5 bases and 4 bases, in that order; junction bases with no gene match: 3. There are 14 residues in the CDR3.

This clone was recorded only once. The chain links TRBV4-2 to TRBJ2-7; 9 bases fit TRBD2. Germline V gives CDR1 LGHNA, CDR2 YNFKEQ. The junction had 3 bases not matched to a gene; V was cut back by 0 bases and J by 3 bases. This CDR3 has 15 amino acids. CDR3: CASSQEGAGGYEQYF. DNA of the CDR3: TGTGCCAGCAGCCAAGAGGGAGCGGGAGGCTACGAGCAGTACTTC.

This chain uses TRBV4-1 with TRBJ1-2, with 7 bases aligning to TRBD1. This CDR3 contains 14 residues. The ends lost 3 bases at V and 0 bases at J; junction bases unmatched: 1. Germline V gene sequence: CDR1 MGHRA, CDR2 YSYEKL. The CDR3 spells CASSQGTANYGYTF. The CDR3, as DNA: TGCGCCAGCAGCCAGGGGACAGCTAACTATGGCTACACCTTC.

This chain connects TRBV5-1 to TRBJ1-2; 10 nucleotides agree with TRBD1. The germline CDR1 and CDR2 sequences are SGHRS and YFSETQ. With 4 bases clipped from V and 4 bases from J, the junction kept 1 base outside the gene matches. This CDR3 spans 13 amino acids. CDR3 protein: CASSRDRGYGYTF. DNA for the CDR3: TGCGCCAGCAGCCGGGACAGGGGCTATGGCTACACCTTC.

The chain has TRBV19 and TRBJ2-7; 7 bases agree with TRBD1. The junction had 2 bases not matched to a gene; V was cut back by 1 base and J by 2 bases. The CDR3 contains 14 residues. The germline V gene encodes CDR1 LNHDA and CDR2 SQIVND (reference sequence). The CDR3 sequence: CASSIAGTAYEQYF. As DNA, the CDR3 is TGTGCCAGTAGTATAGCCGGGACAGCCTACGAGCAGTACTTC. Supplemented by reference TRBV19 and TRBJ2-7, the full variable domain reads DGGITQSPKYLFRKEGQNVTLSCEQNLNHDAMYWYRQDPGQGLRLIYYSQIVNDFQKGDIAEGYSVSREKKESFPLTVTSAQKNPTAFYLCASSIAGTAYEQYFGPGTRLTVT.

CDR3 amino acids: CASSLGWSGLAGDRYEQYF. The CDR3 DNA follows: TGTGCCAGCAGCTTAGGGTGGTCGGGACTAGCGGGAGATAGGTACGAGCAGTACTTC. This sequence joins TRBV11-2 and TRBJ2-7, with 14 bases lining up with TRBD2. CDR1 is SGHAT and CDR2 is FQNNGV in the germline V gene. This CDR3 has 19 amino acids. The ends lost 1 base at V and 4 bases at J; junction bases unmatched: 12.

CDR3 coding DNA: TGTGCCATCAGTGTTGGGGTGGGGACAGCGTCCACAGATACGCAGTATTTT. Translating it yields CAISVGVGTASTDTQYF. The chain joins TRBV10-3 to TRBJ2-3; 7 positions agree with TRBD1. The CDR3 is 17 residues long. Unmatched junction bases numbered 12, after V lost 4 bases and J lost 2 bases. CDR1 and CDR2 (germline): ENHRY, SYGVKD.

The chain couples TRBV27 to TRBJ1-1; no definite D call. Germline CDR1 reads MNHEY; CDR2 reads SMNVEV (reference sequence). This CDR3 region has 14 residues. V lost 3 bases and J 1 base, leaving 9 bases between the germline ends. The CDR3 sequence: CASSFLTPNTEAFF. DNA of the CDR3: TGTGCCAGCAGTTTCCTGACACCGAACACTGAAGCTTTCTTT.

The chain couples TRBV27 to TRBJ2-1; TRBD2 aligns across 9 bases. The J segment lost 7 bases and the V segment lost 4 bases, leaving 5 bases of the junction unmatched. This CDR3 is 14 amino acids long. CDR1 MNHEY and CDR2 SMNVEV come from the germline V gene (reference sequence). Here the CDR3 DNA reads TGTGCCAGCAGTTACAGGCGGGGGGGGAATGAGCAGTTCTTC. Translating it yields CASSYRRGGNEQFF.

The chain links TRBV7-8 to TRBJ2-5; D is possibly TRBD2 (6 bases). V dropped 4 bases and J dropped 2 bases, with 14 bases sitting between them. There are 15 residues in the CDR3. The germline CDR1 and CDR2 sequences are SGHVS and FQNEAQ. The CDR3 region is CASSSSGLRQETQYF. The CDR3 nucleotides read TGTGCCAGCAGCTCCTCGGGACTTCGTCAAGAGACCCAGTACTTC.

The chain is built from TRBV28 and TRBJ2-7, with 9 bases aligning to TRBD1. Trimming removed 3 bases from V and 1 base from J; junction bases left unmatched: 4. Looked up from germline, CDR1 is MDHEN and CDR2 is SYDVKM. CDR3 length: 15 amino acids. As DNA, the CDR3 is TGTGCCAGCAGTTTTGATGGGACAGGGTCCTACGAGCAGTACTTC. Its translation is CASSFDGTGSYEQYF.

This chain joins TRBV7-3 and TRBJ2-5; maybe TRBD2 (6 bases). V was pared by 5 bases and J by 2 bases, with 15 bases between. The CDR3 spans 15 residues. Looked up from germline, CDR1 is SGHTA and CDR2 is FQGTGA. The chain's CDR3 is CASSPGRGRQETQYF. CDR3 nucleotide sequence: TGTGCCAGCAGCCCCGGACGGGGGAGGCAAGAGACCCAGTACTTC.

The chain recombines TRBV11-3 with TRBJ2-7; 10 bases align to TRBD2. The CDR3 is 17 residues long. Unmatched junction bases numbered 11, after V lost 4 bases and J lost 2 bases. Germline CDR1 SGHNT, CDR2 YENEEA. CDR3 nucleotides: TGTGCCAGCAGCTCCGACTCTAGCGGGGGCAACCCCTACGAGCAGTACTTC. It yields the protein CASSSDSSGGNPYEQYF.

The chain recombines TRBV5-1 with TRBJ2-7, with D unresolved. This CDR3 is 15 amino acids long. V was cut by 1 base and J by 7 bases, with 18 bases left in between. Germline lookup yields CDR1 SGHRS and CDR2 YFSETQ. The CDR3: CASSLSHSRVGEQYF. Written as DNA, the CDR3 is TGCGCCAGCAGCTTGTCTCACTCGAGAGTCGGGGAGCAGTACTTC.